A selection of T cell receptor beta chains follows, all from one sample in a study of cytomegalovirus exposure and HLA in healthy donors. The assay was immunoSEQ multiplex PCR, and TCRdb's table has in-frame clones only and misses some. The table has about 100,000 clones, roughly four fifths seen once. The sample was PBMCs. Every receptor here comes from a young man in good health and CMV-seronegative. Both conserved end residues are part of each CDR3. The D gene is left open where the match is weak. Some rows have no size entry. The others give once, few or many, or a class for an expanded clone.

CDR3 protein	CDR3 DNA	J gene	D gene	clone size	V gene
CASSRNNNEQFF	TGTGCCAGTAGTCGTAATAACAATGAGCAGTTCTTC	TRBJ2-1	.	.	TRBV19
CATSREPGGSYTF	TGTGCCACCAGCAGGGAGCCGGGGGGCAGCTACACCTTC	TRBJ1-2	.	.	TRBV15
CASSSSGGEQYF	TGCGCCAGCAGCTCGTCGGGTGGCGAGCAGTACTTC	TRBJ2-7	.	.	TRBV5-1
CASSLKEQGPNTEAFF	TGCGCCAGCAGCTTAAAGGAACAGGGTCCGAACACTGAAGCTTTCTTT	TRBJ1-1	.	.	TRBV5-1
CASSFIGGDEQYF	TGTGCCAGCAGCTTCATAGGGGGAGACGAGCAGTACTTC	TRBJ2-7	.	.	TRBV7-6
CASSPLTGGQGGYTF	TGCGCCAGCAGCCCCCTGACAGGAGGCCAGGGAGGCTACACCTTC	TRBJ1-2	.	.	TRBV5-1
CASSQEGQGWDEQFF	TGTGCCAGCAGCCAAGAGGGGCAGGGCTGGGATGAGCAGTTCTTC	TRBJ2-1	.	.	TRBV4-2
CASSLEGTGQGQETQYF	TGTGCCAGCAGTTTAGAGGGAACGGGACAGGGCCAAGAGACCCAGTACTTC	TRBJ2-5	TRBD1	.	TRBV28
CASSVKTGGTEAFF	TGTGCCAGCAGCGTAAAGACCGGCGGCACTGAAGCTTTCTTT	TRBJ1-1	.	.	TRBV9
CASSSPYQNRNSGNTIYF	TGTGCCAGCAGCTCCCCCTACCAGAACAGGAACTCTGGAAACACCATATATTTT	TRBJ1-3	.	.	TRBV5-6
CASSNNRVSYEQYF	TGTGCCAGCAGCAATAACAGGGTATCCTACGAGCAGTACTTC	TRBJ2-7	.	.	TRBV7-2
CASSPPQGLSGNTIYF	TGTGCCAGCTCCCCTCCGCAGGGCCTCTCTGGAAACACCATATATTTT	TRBJ1-3	.	.	TRBV18
CASSNPLILAGVGETQYF	TGTGCCAGCAGTAACCCACTCATACTAGCGGGGGTAGGCGAGACCCAGTACTTC	TRBJ2-5	TRBD2	.	TRBV28
CASTRGLGTEAFF	TGTGCCAGCACCAGAGGGCTAGGCACTGAAGCTTTCTTT	TRBJ1-1	.	.	TRBV6-5
CASSLGAGDEQFF	TGCGCCAGCAGCTTGGGCGCCGGGGATGAGCAGTTCTTC	TRBJ2-1	.	few	TRBV5-1
CASRRIPSPFVGDSPLHF	TGTGCCAGCAGACGAATCCCCTCCCCGTTCGTCGGAGATTCACCCCTCCACTTT	TRBJ1-6	.	.	TRBV27
CASSYSAPSGTDTQYF	TGTGCCAGCAGTTACTCGGCTCCGTCCGGCACAGATACGCAGTATTTT	TRBJ2-3	.	.	TRBV6-6
CASSLVVGDHLAKNIQYF	TGTGCCAGCAGCTTAGTAGTAGGAGACCACTTAGCCAAAAACATTCAGTACTTC	TRBJ2-4	.	.	TRBV11-3
CASSLGGGNNSPLHF	TGCGCCAGCAGCTTGGGTGGGGGCAATAATTCACCCCTCCACTTT	TRBJ1-6	.	.	TRBV5-1
CASSTFEQGWDSPLHF	TGTGCCAGTAGTACATTTGAACAGGGGTGGGACTCACCCCTCCACTTT	TRBJ1-6	TRBD1	.	TRBV19
CASSDGGGSDTQYF	TGTGCCAGCAGTGATGGGGGGGGATCAGATACGCAGTATTTT	TRBJ2-3	TRBD2	.	TRBV6-1
CASSQDRGRETQYF	TGTGCCAGCAGCCAAGATAGGGGCCGGGAGACCCAGTACTTC	TRBJ2-5	.	.	TRBV4-2
CASSFNRSPNYGYTF	TGCGCCAGCAGCTTCAACAGGAGCCCTAACTATGGCTACACCTTC	TRBJ1-2	.	.	TRBV5-1
CASRGGTGLAQYF	TGTGCCAGCAGGGGAGGGACAGGCCTGGCCCAGTACTTC	TRBJ2-5	.	.	TRBV6-5
CASGFLGVTGNEQFF	TGTGCTAGTGGTTTCTTAGGGGTCACGGGCAATGAGCAGTTCTTC	TRBJ2-1	.	.	TRBV12-5
CASSAGTGPYEQYF	TGTGCCAGCAGCGCCGGGACAGGGCCCTACGAGCAGTACTTC	TRBJ2-7	TRBD1	.	TRBV9
CASSHPKGQGQETQYF	TGCGCCAGCAGTCACCCAAAGGGACAGGGGCAGGAGACCCAGTACTTC	TRBJ2-5	TRBD1	.	TRBV23-1
CSSSSTGAGNTIYF	TGTTCCAGCAGCTCCACCGGGGCTGGAAACACCATATATTTT	TRBJ1-3	.	.	TRBV7-9
CASSLTYREAFF	TGTGCCAGCAGCTTAACCTACCGTGAAGCTTTCTTT	TRBJ1-1	.	.	TRBV11-2
CASSFGDNQPQHF	TGTGCCAGCAGTTTCGGGGACAATCAGCCCCAGCATTTT	TRBJ1-5	.	.	TRBV6-5
CASSGSDRVETQYF	TGTGCCAGCAGTGGATCCGACAGGGTAGAGACCCAGTACTTC	TRBJ2-5	TRBD1	.	TRBV28
CASSQIPGAGYPF	TGTGCCAGCAGCCAAATTCCAGGGGCTGGCTACCCCTTC	TRBJ1-2	.	once	TRBV14
CASSQERGRGSVSGANVLTF	TGTGCCAGCAGCCAAGAAAGAGGGAGGGGTTCAGTCTCTGGGGCCAACGTCCTGACTTTC	TRBJ2-6	TRBD2	.	TRBV4-2
CASSYGQFNSPLHF	TGTGCCAGCAGTTACGGACAGTTTAATTCACCCCTCCACTTT	TRBJ1-6	.	once	TRBV6-5
CATSISRDRGSWIGYTF	TGTGCCACCAGCATCAGCCGGGACAGGGGAAGTTGGATTGGCTACACCTTC	TRBJ1-2	TRBD1	.	TRBV15
CASSQDPGVGSPLHF	TGCGCCAGCAGCCAAGATCCAGGGGTAGGGTCACCCCTCCACTTT	TRBJ1-6	.	.	TRBV4-1
CASSFRLAGGPTRYNEQFF	TGTGCCAGCAGCTTCCGACTAGCGGGGGGCCCGACGCGTTACAATGAGCAGTTCTTC	TRBJ2-1	TRBD2	.	TRBV5-6
CASSEDWIGAQETQYF	TGTGCCAGCAGTGAAGATTGGATAGGGGCCCAAGAGACCCAGTACTTC	TRBJ2-5	.	.	TRBV2
CASSSGLAGGTDTQYF	TGTGCCAGCAGCTCCGGACTAGCGGGGGGTACAGATACGCAGTATTTT	TRBJ2-3	TRBD2	few	TRBV7-2
CASSSGGGGSGSPLHF	TGCGCCAGCAGCTCAGGCGGGGGGGGAAGTGGATCACCCCTCCACTTT	TRBJ1-6	.	.	TRBV5-1
CASSKDRGGTEAFF	TGTGCCAGCAGTAAGGACAGGGGTGGGACTGAAGCTTTCTTT	TRBJ1-1	TRBD1	.	TRBV6-6
CASSVTGVGSNQPQHF	TGTGCCAGTAGTGTGACAGGAGTTGGTAGCAATCAGCCCCAGCATTTT	TRBJ1-5	.	once	TRBV19
CSAGQGETQYF	TGCAGTGCAGGACAGGGTGAGACCCAGTACTTC	TRBJ2-5	TRBD1	.	TRBV20-1
CASSLLVFGTQYF	TGTGCCAGCAGCTTGCTAGTGTTCGGGACCCAGTACTTC	TRBJ2-5	.	.	TRBV5-6
CASSLGDRGLEGYGYTF	TGTGCCAGCAGTTTGGGGGACAGGGGCCTGGAGGGCTATGGCTACACCTTC	TRBJ1-2	TRBD1	.	TRBV28
CASSTAGEAFF	TGCGCCAGCAGCACGGCGGGTGAAGCTTTCTTT	TRBJ1-1	.	few	TRBV5-1
CASSIRRQGVYGYTF	TGTGCCAGTAGTATAAGGCGGCAGGGTGTCTATGGCTACACCTTC	TRBJ1-2	.	.	TRBV19
CASSLRSGGTSYNEQFF	TGCGCCAGCAGCCTTCGAAGCGGGGGGACCTCCTACAATGAGCAGTTCTTC	TRBJ2-1	TRBD2	.	TRBV5-1
CASSGYDRATGELFF	TGTGCCAGCAGTGGGTACGACAGGGCCACCGGGGAGCTGTTTTTT	TRBJ2-2	TRBD1	.	TRBV2
CASSAGRTESQETQYF	TGTGCCAGCAGCGCTGGACGGACAGAGAGTCAAGAGACCCAGTACTTC	TRBJ2-5	.	.	TRBV9
CASSQGAGGDPYEQYF	TGCGCCAGCAGCCAAGGGGCAGGGGGAGATCCCTACGAGCAGTACTTC	TRBJ2-7	TRBD1	.	TRBV4-3
CASSGGANNEQFF	TGTGCCAGCAGCGGGGGGGCCAACAATGAGCAGTTCTTC	TRBJ2-1	TRBD2	.	TRBV25-1
CASSPGGKNNSPLHF	TGTGCCAGCAGCCCCGGGGGGAAAAATAATTCACCCCTCCACTTT	TRBJ1-6	.	.	TRBV28